This paragraph reports one TCR beta chain. Its antigen is unknown. In the PCR, 60 Vbeta and 13 Jbeta primers were used. TCRdb's table, derived via immunoSEQ multiplex PCR, lists solely in-frame clones and lacks some. The repertoire holds 200,000 or so clones, with 75% to 90% as singletons. This specimen comes from a study of cytomegalovirus exposure and HLA in healthy donors. After removal of 2 bases from V and 4 bases from J, the junction contained 12 bases not matched to a gene. This CDR3 has 18 residues. Germline V gives CDR1 MNHEY, CDR2 SMNVEV (reference sequence). Whole-study results and caveats: TCR sequences were mostly rare, though some public TCRs occurred in many donors.

The sequencing sample was made of PBMCs. The source is a woman aged 40-49 years in good health and CMV-seronegative. The rearrangement joins TRBV27 to TRBJ2-5, with 11 bases fitting TRBD2. The CDR3 here is CASSLHKTLAGASETQYF. CDR3 coding DNA: TGTGCCAGCAGTTTACACAAGACACTAGCGGGAGCGTCAGAGACCCAGTACTTC.